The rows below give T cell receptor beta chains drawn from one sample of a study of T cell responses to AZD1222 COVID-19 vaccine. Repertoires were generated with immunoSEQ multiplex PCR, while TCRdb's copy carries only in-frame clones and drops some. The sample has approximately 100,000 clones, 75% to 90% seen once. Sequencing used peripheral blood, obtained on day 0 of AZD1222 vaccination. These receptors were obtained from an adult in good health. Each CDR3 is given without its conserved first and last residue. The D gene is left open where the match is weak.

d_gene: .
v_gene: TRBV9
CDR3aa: ASNRIPAGTDTQY

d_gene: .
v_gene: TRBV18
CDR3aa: ASSPGQNANSPLH

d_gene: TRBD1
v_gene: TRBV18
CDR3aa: ASSDRATGELF

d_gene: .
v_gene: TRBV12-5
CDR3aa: ASGLGDTRDTQY

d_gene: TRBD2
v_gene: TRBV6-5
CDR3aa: ASSSRGGHNEQF

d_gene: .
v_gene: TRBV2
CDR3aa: ASRSGWDPDTQY

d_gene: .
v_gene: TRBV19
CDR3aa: ASSPATYNEQF

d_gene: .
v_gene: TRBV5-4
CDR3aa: ASSPKSQAGANVLT

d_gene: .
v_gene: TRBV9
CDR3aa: ASSVGNGYT

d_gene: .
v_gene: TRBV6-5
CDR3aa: ASSYGQGDGYT

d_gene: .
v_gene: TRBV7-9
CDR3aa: ASSLDRANYGYT

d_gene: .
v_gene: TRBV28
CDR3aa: ASSISSTGFGRTDTQY

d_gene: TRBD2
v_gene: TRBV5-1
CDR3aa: ASSELAGVPSSYNEQF

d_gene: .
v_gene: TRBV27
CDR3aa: ASSLGLNYGYT

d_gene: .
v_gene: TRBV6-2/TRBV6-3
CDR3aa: ASSYPGTHYEQY

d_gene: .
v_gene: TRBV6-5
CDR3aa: ASRAPGTDTQY

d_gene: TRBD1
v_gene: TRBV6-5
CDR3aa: ASRQSGTGSYEQY

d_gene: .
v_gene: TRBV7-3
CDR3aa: ASSLSGDTGELF

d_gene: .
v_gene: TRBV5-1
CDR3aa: ASSLEGGSGNTIY

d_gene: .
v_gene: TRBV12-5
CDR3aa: ASGYAGEQF

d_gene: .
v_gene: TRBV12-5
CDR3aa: ASGLNKEGSEKLF

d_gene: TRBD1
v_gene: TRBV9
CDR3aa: ASSGGTGRDSYEQY

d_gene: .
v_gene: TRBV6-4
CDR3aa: ASSHREGGELF

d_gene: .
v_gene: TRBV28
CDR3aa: ASSLYSRDGNFNYGYT

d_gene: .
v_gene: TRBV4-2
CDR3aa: ASSPQLGGSDFNGYT

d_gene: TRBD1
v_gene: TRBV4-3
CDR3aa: ASSQAPGGYEQY

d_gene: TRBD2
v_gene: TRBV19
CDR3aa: ASSIVLPGLAVDDSYNEQF

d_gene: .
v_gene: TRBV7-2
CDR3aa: ASSPPGANVLT

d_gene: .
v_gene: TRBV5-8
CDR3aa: ASSSPPPSDNEQF

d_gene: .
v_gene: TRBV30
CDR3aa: AWSRRLTGKIEAF

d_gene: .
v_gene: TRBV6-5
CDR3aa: ASSSGTEHGYT

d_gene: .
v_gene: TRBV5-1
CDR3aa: ASSSGINAYNEQF

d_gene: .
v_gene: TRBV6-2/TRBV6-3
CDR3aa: ASSPQSQETQY

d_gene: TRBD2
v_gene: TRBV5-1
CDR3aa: ASSLRAGGSTGELF

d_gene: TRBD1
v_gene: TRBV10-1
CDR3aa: ARATGGGTEAF

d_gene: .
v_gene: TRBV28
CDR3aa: ASSSILDSGDRPNTGELF

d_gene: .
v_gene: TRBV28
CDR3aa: ASSLHWLGGDTEAF

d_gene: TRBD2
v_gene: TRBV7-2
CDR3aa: ASSLPTSGADTQY

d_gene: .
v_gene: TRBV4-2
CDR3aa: ASSQDLRAGLNSPLH

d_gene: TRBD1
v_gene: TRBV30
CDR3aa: AWTGGRGYT

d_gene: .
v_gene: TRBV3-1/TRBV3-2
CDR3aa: ASSPVHGNYGYT

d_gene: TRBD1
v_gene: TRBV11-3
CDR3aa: ASSAGQGAGEKLF

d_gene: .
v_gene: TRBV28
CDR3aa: ASTPVRGVVTEAF

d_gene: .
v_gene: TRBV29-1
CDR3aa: SVEIGSGQETQY

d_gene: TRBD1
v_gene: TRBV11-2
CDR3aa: ASSLGGGRTGANVLT

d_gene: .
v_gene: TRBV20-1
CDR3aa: SASPQGSFGEQY

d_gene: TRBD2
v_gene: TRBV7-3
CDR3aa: ASSPLAGGQDTQY

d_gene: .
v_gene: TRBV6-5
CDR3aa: ASSPAWRENTEAF

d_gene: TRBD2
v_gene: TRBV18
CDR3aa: ASSPRSGGGYNEQF

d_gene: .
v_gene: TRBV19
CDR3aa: ASANGGRAGAF

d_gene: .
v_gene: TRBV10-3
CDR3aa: AIPSCPQH

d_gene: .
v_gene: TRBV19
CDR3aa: ASSIEPGNTIY